Listed here are 22 T cell receptor beta chains from one sample, sequenced in a study of blood T cell repertoires in COVID-19. TCRdb's copy holds only in-frame clones and misses some; the assay was immunoSEQ multiplex PCR. The sample gives roughly 150,000 clones, 84% of which show up once; 8% is in the top ten. Sequenced: PBMCs or T cells enriched from blood (not recorded which). The receptor set was obtained from a woman aged 45-65 years who had recovered from COVID-19.

This chain links TRBV12-5 with TRBJ2-3, with 7 positions matching TRBD1. The CDR3 runs 16 residues. Germline values: CDR1 LGHNT, CDR2 FRNRAP. The ends lost 1 base at V and 1 base at J; junction bases unmatched: 5. This CDR3 reads CASGLDYGTGTDTQYF. CDR3 in DNA: TGTGCTAGTGGTTTGGACTATGGGACAGGCACAGATACGCAGTATTTT.

The chain combines TRBV9 with TRBJ2-1, with TRBD2 as a possible D gene (6 bases). V dropped 5 bases and J dropped 7 bases, with 19 bases sitting between them. CDR1 and CDR2 from the germline V gene are SGDLS and YYNGEE. CDR3 size: 15 residues. The CDR3 reads CASSFGTAPGNEQFF. CDR3 DNA sequence: TGTGCCAGCAGTTTCGGGACTGCCCCCGGAAATGAGCAGTTCTTC.

The rearrangement joins TRBV7-9 to TRBJ1-4; 7 bases line up with TRBD1. V was pared by 2 bases and J by 4 bases, with 4 bases of the junction left unmatched. The CDR3 spans 15 residues. The germline V gene encodes CDR1 SEHNR and CDR2 FQNEAQ (reference sequence). For the CDR3, the DNA is TGTGCCAGCAGCTTACGGGACAGTGGTAATGAAAAACTGTTTTTT. Amino acid sequence: CASSLRDSGNEKLFF.

The gene calls are TRBV6-5 and TRBJ2-3; 8 bases agree with TRBD2. From germline, CDR1 is MNHEY and CDR2 SVGAGI. The CDR3 runs 15 residues. V gave up 5 bases and J gave up 2 bases; unmatched junction bases: 6. The CDR3 coding sequence is TGTGCCAGCAGTCCCTTAGCGGGGCTCACAGATACGCAGTATTTT. It is translated as CASSPLAGLTDTQYF.

The J gene is TRBJ2-7, the V gene TRBV2; the D is unclear. The CDR3 length is 12 residues. In germline, CDR1 is SNHLY, CDR2 FYNNEI. Trimming cost V 2 bases and J 2 bases, with 4 bases left between them. The CDR3 region is CASSEITYEQYF. For the CDR3, the DNA is TGTGCCAGCAGTGAAATAACCTACGAGCAGTACTTC.

The chain couples TRBV11-2 to TRBJ2-7; 8 bases line up with TRBD2. The CDR3 runs 14 residues. Germline assignment: CDR1 SGHAT and CDR2 FQNNGV. The V and J ends lost 3 bases and 5 bases, in that order; junction bases with no gene match: 6. The CDR3 loop is CASSFQRESNEQYF. The CDR3 DNA follows: TGTGCCAGCAGCTTCCAGCGGGAGTCCAACGAGCAGTACTTC.

The rearrangement links TRBV28 to TRBJ2-5; 7 bases map to TRBD1. The CDR3 loop spans 15 amino acids. Trimming at V came to 4 bases and at J to 5 bases, leaving 10 bases not matched to a gene. CDR1 is MDHEN and CDR2 is SYDVKM in the germline V gene. The CDR3 spells CASSWETGAGETQYF. The DNA of the CDR3 is TGTGCCAGCAGTTGGGAAACAGGGGCAGGGGAGACCCAGTACTTC.

The chain recombines TRBV6-2 or TRBV6-3 with TRBJ2-7; 8 nucleotides agree with TRBD1. The CDR3 consists of 16 residues. V gave up 2 bases and J gave up 2 bases; unmatched junction bases: 8. CDR1 is MNHEY, CDR2 SVGEGT, per germline. CDR3 DNA sequence: TGTGCCAGCAGTTACGCAGGGGGCAGACTAGCCTACGAGCAGTACTTC. It yields the protein CASSYAGGRLAYEQYF.

The chain links TRBV28 to TRBJ2-3, with TRBD2 matching over 8 bases. The CDR3 sequence is 14 residues long. Germline loops: CDR1 MDHEN, CDR2 SYDVKM. Trimming removed 6 bases from V and 5 bases from J; junction bases left unmatched: 7. CDR3 amino acids: CASSSGLALDTQYF. For the CDR3, the DNA is TGTGCCAGCAGCTCCGGACTAGCTCTAGATACGCAGTATTTT.

The chain combines TRBV3-1 (or the pseudogene TRBV3-2) with TRBJ1-3, with unresolved D. The CDR3 is 14 residues long. V dropped 4 bases and J dropped 1 base, with 8 bases sitting between them. Germline values: CDR1 LGHDT, CDR2 YNNKEL (reference sequence). The CDR3 DNA follows: TGTGCCAGCAGCCGGGCAGAATCTGGAAACACCATATATTTT. Translating it yields CASSRAESGNTIYF.

The V gene is TRBV11-2, the J gene TRBJ1-6, with D maybe TRBD1 (6 bases). The CDR3 contains 16 residues. Germline loops: CDR1 SGHAT, CDR2 FQNNGV. V was cut by 5 bases and J by 11 bases, with 22 bases left in between. In nucleotides, the CDR3 is TGTGCCAGCAGCACCATTCTCCAGGGGTACGGTACACCCCTCCACTTT. Encoded protein: CASSTILQGYGTPLHF. Using reference TRBV11-2 and TRBJ1-6 for the parts outside the CDR3, the full variable domain is EAGVAQSPRYKIIEKRQSVAFWCNPISGHATLYWYQQILGQGPKLLIQFQNNGVVDDSQLPKDRFSAERLKGVDSTLKIQPAKLEDSAVYLCASSTILQGYGTPLHFGNGTRLTVT.

This clone has a single count. The genes are TRBV7-9 and TRBJ2-2; perhaps TRBD2 as D (5 bases). This CDR3 is built from 15 residues. V gave up 5 bases and J gave up 8 bases, with 18 bases separating them. CDR1 is SEHNR and CDR2 is FQNEAQ in the germline V gene (reference sequence). This CDR3 reads CASSLLRGPGGELFF. CDR3 nucleotides: TGTGCCAGCAGCCTACTCCGGGGTCCCGGGGGGGAGCTGTTTTTT.

The V and J genes are TRBV6-2 or TRBV6-3 and TRBJ1-5; D unresolved. Germline CDR1 is MNHEY and CDR2 is SVGEGT. Between the trimmed V and J ends, which lost 5 bases and 4 bases, there was a span of 9 bases. The CDR3 loop spans 13 amino acids. The CDR3 DNA follows: TGTGCCAGCAGTGGAGACGGGAATCAGCCCCAGCATTTT. Translating it yields CASSGDGNQPQHF.

This clone showed up just once. The chain couples TRBV6-5 to TRBJ1-1; D uncertain. The length of the CDR3 is 13 residues. Trimming pared 8 bases from V and 1 base from J, leaving 11 bases between. The germline V gene encodes CDR1 MNHEY and CDR2 SVGAGI. The CDR3 DNA is TGTGCCAGCTTTTCAGTTTCGAACACTGAAGCTTTCTTT. It codes for CASFSVSNTEAFF.

The rearrangement links TRBV6-5 to TRBJ2-7; D might be TRBD1 (7 bases). Trimming stripped 8 bases from V and 4 bases from J, with 21 bases between. Germline CDR1 is MNHEY and CDR2 is SVGAGI. This CDR3 spans 15 amino acids. In nucleotides, the CDR3 is TGTGCCAGCCGCGGGACGGGGACAGCCAAATACGAGCAGTACTTC. It is translated as CASRGTGTAKYEQYF.

This chain joins TRBV2 and TRBJ2-2, with TRBD1 identical over 7 bases. The germline CDR1 and CDR2 sequences are SNHLY and FYNNEI. Germline trimming cut 10 bases from V and 4 bases from J; bases unmatched to any gene: 12. The CDR3 has 15 amino acids. CDR3 residues: CATRNQTGFTGELFF. DNA of the CDR3: TGTGCCACCAGGAACCAGACAGGGTTCACCGGGGAGCTGTTTTTT.

The V and J genes are TRBV7-2 and TRBJ2-3, with 10 bases aligning to TRBD2. This CDR3 has 14 residues. With V trimmed by 6 bases and J by 5 bases, 5 bases remained unmatched. CDR1 is SGHTA, CDR2 FQGNSA, per germline. The CDR3 sequence: CASSLPSGGDTQYF. The CDR3 DNA reads as TGTGCCAGCAGTCTACCTAGCGGGGGAGATACGCAGTATTTT.

CDR3 in DNA: TGTGCCAGCGGGAGCACCCCCTCCGAGCAGTACTTC. Protein product: CASGSTPSEQYF. The chain has TRBV3-1 (or the pseudogene TRBV3-2) and TRBJ2-7, with a weak D call TRBD2 (5 bases). Germline CDR1 and CDR2: LGHDT and YNNKEL (reference sequence). The CDR3 is 12 residues long. V shed 8 bases and J shed 6 bases, with 14 bases lying between them.

The chain couples TRBV11-3 to TRBJ2-3, with D possibly TRBD1 on 5 matching bases. Germline V gives CDR1 SGHNT, CDR2 YENEEA. The CDR3 has 15 residues. V lost 3 bases and J lost 3, with 13 bases in between. The CDR3 nucleotides are TGTGCCAGCAGCTTCGGGCAGGGTGAGACAGATACGCAGTATTTT. It translates to CASSFGQGETDTQYF.

This chain joins TRBV5-1 and TRBJ1-1, with 8 bases fitting TRBD1. Germline-derived CDR1 and CDR2 are SGHRS and YFSETQ. V was clipped by 0 bases and J by 5 bases; unmatched bases: 3. The CDR3 consists of 14 residues. CDR3 protein: CASSLEWTGTEAFF. The CDR3 bases are TGCGCCAGCAGCTTGGAGTGGACAGGGACTGAAGCTTTCTTT.

This chain connects TRBV9 to TRBJ2-1; perhaps TRBD2 as D (5 bases). The V end was cut by 0 bases, the J end by 6 bases, with 13 bases between. From germline, CDR1 is SGDLS and CDR2 YYNGEE. The CDR3 runs to 15 residues. The CDR3 region is CASSVGSSEINEQFF. The CDR3 nucleotides read TGTGCCAGCAGCGTAGGGAGTAGCGAAATCAATGAGCAGTTCTTC.

CDR3 residues: CASSPRPAADTQYF. CDR3 in DNA: TGTGCCAGCTCACCGCGCCCCGCGGCAGATACGCAGTATTTT. This chain links TRBV18 with TRBJ2-3; D unclear. V was clipped by 3 bases and J by 4 bases, with 11 bases between them. The CDR3 totals 14 residues. CDR1 KGHSH and CDR2 LQKENI come from the germline V gene. Combining the CDR3 with reference TRBV18 and TRBJ2-3 gives the whole variable domain NAGVMQNPRHLVRRRGQEARLRCSPMKGHSHVYWYRQLPEEGLKFMVYLQKENIIDESGMPKERFSAEFPKEGPSILRIQQVVRGDSAAYFCASSPRPAADTQYFGPGTRLTVL.